This entry lists 23 T cell receptor beta chains sequenced from one sample in a study of OX40 agonist ivuxolimab in advanced cancers. Using immunoSEQ multiplex PCR, the repertoire was profiled, and TCRdb retains in-frame clones only, with some absent. The sample yields 60,000 to 100,000 clones, under 90% seen once. The sample in question was CD4+ or CD8+ T cells sorted from blood, obtained in a trial of the OX40 agonist ivuxolimab. These TCRs come from an adult with an advanced solid tumor such as melanoma, head and neck, liver or kidney cancer.

The CDR3 is CALNRDRPRNGYTF. The DNA for the CDR3 is TGTGCCTTAAACCGGGACAGGCCCCGCAATGGCTACACCTTC. The chain carries TRBV30 and TRBJ1-2, with 8 bases aligning to TRBD1. CDR1 GTSNPN and CDR2 SVGIG come from the germline V gene (reference sequence). This CDR3 is built from 14 residues. V was pared by 7 bases and J by 6 bases, with 13 bases of the junction left unmatched.

This chain links TRBV5-1 with TRBJ1-1; tentatively, D is TRBD1 (6 bases). The CDR3 sequence is 15 residues long. CDR1 is SGHRS and CDR2 is YFSETQ in the germline V gene. Trimming left V 1 base short and J 5 bases short, with 15 bases between. CDR3 nucleotide sequence: TGCGCCAGCAGCTTGAACCCAGGGGTAAGGACTGAAGCTTTCTTT. As protein: CASSLNPGVRTEAFF.

The chain links TRBV5-1 to TRBJ1-2; D is uncertain. Germline CDR1 reads SGHRS; CDR2 reads YFSETQ. The ends were cut back, 0 bases at V and 1 base at J, with 13 bases in the middle. CDR3 length: 16 amino acids. DNA for the CDR3: TGCGCCAGCAGCTTGGAAGGGAGTGAACTTAACTATGGCTACACCTTC. This translates into CASSLEGSELNYGYTF.

The J gene is TRBJ1-2, the V gene TRBV5-5, with D uncertain. CDR1 is SGHKS, CDR2 YYEKEE, per germline (reference sequence). V lost 4 bases, J lost 3 bases, and 10 bases lay in between. The CDR3 extends over 13 amino acids. In DNA, the CDR3 is TGTGCCAGCAGCGCCGACATGGACTATGGCTACACCTTC. Translated: CASSADMDYGYTF. Full variable domain (rest looked up from reference TRBV5-5 and TRBJ1-2): DAGVTQSPTHLIKTRGQQVTLRCSPISGHKSVSWYQQVLGQGPQFIFQYYEKEERGRGNFPDRFSARQFPNYSSELNVNALLLGDSALYLCASSADMDYGYTFGSGTRLTVV.

The rearrangement links TRBV7-3 to TRBJ1-2; D may be TRBD1 (5 bases). This CDR3 has 16 residues. Trimming stripped 4 bases from V and 7 bases from J, with 22 bases between. The V gene's germline CDR1 is SGHTA and CDR2 FQGTGA. CDR3 sequence (DNA): TGTGCCAGCAGCTCCGGGACGGGACCGGGTTCGCCTGGCTACACCTTC. This translates into CASSSGTGPGSPGYTF.

The chain employs TRBV6-1 and TRBJ2-7; TRBD1 aligns across 7 bases. Per germline, CDR1 MNHNS and CDR2 SASEGT. There are 13 residues in the CDR3. V lost 6 bases to trimming and J lost 3 bases; unmatched junction nucleotides: 5. The CDR3 DNA reads as TGTGCCAGCAGGGGGACAGTAAACTACGAGCAGTACTTC. It translates to CASRGTVNYEQYF.

The chain uses TRBV7-2 and TRBJ2-7; D is possibly TRBD2 (5 bases). CDR1 is SGHTA and CDR2 is FQGNSA in the germline V gene. CDR3 length: 14 residues. V gave up 5 bases and J gave up 3 bases, with 14 bases separating them. This CDR3 reads CASSPDRGNYEQYF. The CDR3, as DNA: TGTGCCAGCAGCCCAGACCGAGGGAACTACGAGCAGTACTTC.

The gene calls are TRBV4-1 and TRBJ2-2; TRBD2 aligns across 9 bases. This CDR3 is 18 amino acids long. Germline CDR1 reads MGHRA; CDR2 reads YSYEKL. Trimming at V came to 4 bases and at J to 0 bases, leaving 9 bases not matched to a gene. CDR3 protein: CASSLYLAGNANTGELFF. The DNA for the CDR3 is TGCGCCAGCAGCCTCTATCTAGCGGGAAACGCGAACACCGGGGAGCTGTTTTTT.

The rearrangement links TRBV7-2 to TRBJ1-6; 8 bases are a match to TRBD1. Germline CDR1 reads SGHTA; CDR2 reads FQGNSA. The CDR3 runs 15 residues. V lost 4 bases to trimming and J lost 9 bases; unmatched junction nucleotides: 8. CDR3 DNA sequence: TGTGCCAGCAGCTCCCATGGACAGGGAGCTTCACCCCTCCACTTT. Its translation is CASSSHGQGASPLHF. The full variable domain, in which reference TRBV7-2 and TRBJ1-6 provide the parts outside the CDR3, is GAGVSQSPSNKVTEKGKDVELRCDPISGHTALYWYRQSLGQGLEFLIYFQGNSAPDKSGLPSDRFSAERTGGSVSTLTIQRTQQEDSAVYLCASSSHGQGASPLHFGNGTRLTVT.

V and J are TRBV30 and TRBJ2-3; D possibly corresponds to TRBD2 (7 bases). Germline values: CDR1 GTSNPN, CDR2 SVGIG (reference sequence). Trimming removed 2 bases from V and 4 bases from J, with 16 bases in between. This CDR3 is 15 amino acids long. CDR3 loop: CAWSSLAGAADTQYF. CDR3 nucleotide sequence: TGTGCCTGGAGTAGCCTCGCGGGGGCGGCAGATACGCAGTATTTT.

The J gene is TRBJ1-4, the V gene TRBV18; D is ambiguous. V lost 4 bases, J lost 7 bases, and 10 bases lay in between. The length of the CDR3 is 13 residues. Germline V CDR1 and CDR2: KGHSH, LQKENI. CDR3 residues: CASSRSYSEKLFF. In DNA, the CDR3 is TGTGCCAGCTCACGGTCCTACTCTGAAAAACTGTTTTTT.

This clone occurred once. The chain has TRBV6-5 and TRBJ2-5; tentative D call: TRBD2 (5 bases). Per the germline V gene, CDR1 is MNHEY and CDR2 is SVGAGI. The germline V and J ends were trimmed by 2 bases and 5 bases, with 12 bases remaining between them. This CDR3 has 14 residues. As DNA, the CDR3 is TGTGCCAGCAGTTACCTTCGGACTGGGGAGACCCAGTACTTC. This codes for CASSYLRTGETQYF.

The V and J genes are TRBV6-5 and TRBJ1-1, with D unresolved. CDR3 size: 15 residues. V was clipped by 3 bases and J by 0 bases, with 11 bases between them. Germline-derived CDR1 and CDR2 are MNHEY and SVGAGI. CDR3 sequence: CASSYYSYMNTEAFF. CDR3 bases: TGTGCCAGCAGTTATTATAGCTATATGAACACTGAAGCTTTCTTT.

This clone was counted once. The rearrangement links TRBV15 to TRBJ2-3, with 10 bases fitting TRBD2. CDR1 is LNHNV and CDR2 is YYDKDF in the germline V gene (reference sequence). The CDR3 length is 14 residues. With 5 bases clipped from V and 6 bases from J, the junction kept 5 bases outside the gene matches. CDR3 coding DNA: TGTGCCACCAGCTGGGGGACTAGCGAGGATACGCAGTATTTT. It yields the protein CATSWGTSEDTQYF. The full variable domain, completed using reference TRBV15 and TRBJ2-3, is DAMVIQNPRYQVTQFGKPVTLSCSQTLNHNVMYWYQQKSSQAPKLLFHYYDKDFNNEADTPDNFQSRRPNTSFCFLDIRSPGLGDTAMYLCATSWGTSEDTQYFGPGTRLTVL.

The CDR3 reads CASGPEAFF. The CDR3 DNA follows: TGTGCCTCCGGGCCTGAAGCTTTCTTT. The chain uses TRBV5-4 and TRBJ1-1; D gene ambiguous. Between the trimmed V and J ends, which lost 10 bases and 6 bases, there was a span of 7 bases. CDR1 and CDR2 (germline): SGHNT, YYREEE (reference sequence). The CDR3 loop spans 9 amino acids. The variable domain in full, with the rest retrieved from reference TRBV5-4 and TRBJ1-1, is ETGVTQSPTHLIKTRGQQVTLRCSSQSGHNTVSWYQQALGQGPQFIFQYYREEENGRGNFPPRFSGLQFPNYSSELNVNALELDDSALYLCASGPEAFFGQGTRLTVV.

The V gene is TRBV19, the J gene TRBJ1-1, with 11 positions matching TRBD1. The junction had 6 bases not matched to a gene; V was cut back by 7 bases and J by 5 bases. The length of the CDR3 is 14 residues. In germline, CDR1 is LNHDA, CDR2 SQIVND (reference sequence). CDR3: CASTMGQGETEAFF. DNA of the CDR3: TGTGCCAGTACCATGGGACAGGGGGAAACTGAAGCTTTCTTT.

The chain has TRBV6-6 and TRBJ2-6, with D uncertain. The CDR3 sequence is 13 residues long. V was shortened by 5 bases and J by 6 bases, with 8 bases between the two germline ends. Germline values: CDR1 MNHNY, CDR2 SVGAGI (reference sequence). The CDR3 bases are TGTGCCAGCAGTCCGGTCGCGGCCAACGTCCTGACTTTC. This gives the protein CASSPVAANVLTF.

CDR3 amino acids: CASSSFRGGDTEAFF. CDR3 nucleotide sequence: TGTGCCAGCAGTTCCTTCCGAGGAGGAGACACTGAAGCTTTCTTT. The J gene is TRBJ1-1, the V gene TRBV6-5; D gene unclear. This CDR3 contains 15 residues. The V gene's germline CDR1 is MNHEY and CDR2 SVGAGI. Trimming cost V 4 bases and J 3 bases, with 15 bases left between them.

The CDR3 DNA reads as TGTGCCAGCAGCGTAGAGGGACTAGCGGGGGAACTGTACACAGATACGCAGTATTTT. This encodes CASSVEGLAGELYTDTQYF. The chain couples TRBV9 to TRBJ2-3, with TRBD2 matching 14 bases. Germline V gene data show CDR1 as SGDLS and CDR2 as YYNGEE. CDR3 length: 19 amino acids. Trimming at V came to 0 bases and at J to 2 bases, leaving 8 bases not matched to a gene.

The chain recombines TRBV28 with TRBJ2-7; D unclear. The V and J ends lost 6 bases and 2 bases respectively, with 11 bases between them. Per the germline V gene, CDR1 is MDHEN and CDR2 is SYDVKM. The CDR3 totals 13 residues. CDR3 nucleotide sequence: TGTGCCAGCAGCCACCCCGGAGCCTACGAGCAGTACTTC. Its protein product is CASSHPGAYEQYF.

The chain links TRBV10-3 to TRBJ2-7; D is unresolved. The CDR3 length is 13 residues. CDR1 and CDR2 from the germline V gene are ENHRY and SYGVKD. Trimming removed 2 bases from V and 9 bases from J, with 14 bases in between. CDR3 bases: TGTGCCATCAGTGAGGAACCCACCACCGGGCAGTACTTC. Protein: CAISEEPTTGQYF.

This clone appeared a few times. V is TRBV30 and J is TRBJ2-2, with 8 bases lining up with TRBD2. CDR3 length equals 16 residues. Germline V lookup: CDR1 GTSNPN, CDR2 SVGIG (reference sequence). V lost 5 bases, J lost 3 bases, and 11 bases stayed unmatched. CDR3 loop: CAWSSGSRVYTGELFF. The CDR3 DNA is TGTGCCTGGTCGAGCGGGAGTCGTGTATACACCGGGGAGCTGTTTTTT. The full variable domain, with the rest looked up from reference TRBV30 and TRBJ2-2, is SQTIHQWPATLVQPVGSPLSLECTVEGTSNPNLYWYRQAAGRGLQLLFYSVGIGQISSEVPQNLSASRPQDRQFILSSKKLLLSDSGFYLCAWSSGSRVYTGELFFGEGSRLTVL.

The chain combines TRBV29-1 with TRBJ1-1; D may be TRBD1 (5 bases). In germline, CDR1 is SQVTM, CDR2 ANQGSEA. This CDR3 has 13 residues. V lost 5 bases to trimming and J lost 2 bases, with 12 bases between them. CDR3 loop: CSVQRDGNTEAFF. Here the CDR3 DNA reads TGCAGCGTTCAAAGGGACGGAAACACTGAAGCTTTCTTT.